These 22 T cell receptor beta chains came from one sample sequenced in a study of cytotoxic CD8 clonotypes in ibrutinib-treated CLL. The repertoire was sequenced with immunoSEQ multiplex PCR; TCRdb's copy has only in-frame clones and lacks some. The table records roughly 70,000 clones, over 75% of them present only once. Sequences were derived from PBMCs, sampled at disease progression, from a patient treated with ibrutinib. These receptors originate from a human donor with chronic lymphocytic leukemia.

This clone was seen a handful of times. The rearrangement links TRBV2 to TRBJ1-2, with 7 bases lining up with TRBD1. Germline trimming cut 7 bases from V and 0 bases from J; bases unmatched to any gene: 5. CDR1 SNHLY and CDR2 FYNNEI come from the germline V gene. This CDR3 region has 14 residues. CDR3 in DNA: TGTGCCAGCATTAGGGACAGAACTAACTATGGCTACACCTTC. As protein: CASIRDRTNYGYTF.

In its sample, this clone was seen once. The chain employs TRBV5-5 and TRBJ2-2; D remains ambiguous. The CDR3 loop spans 14 amino acids. CDR1 is SGHKS and CDR2 is YYEKEE in the germline V gene (reference sequence). V was pared by 2 bases and J by 1 base, with 6 bases between. CDR3 loop: CASSLSQNTGELFF. The CDR3 DNA reads TGTGCCAGCAGCTTATCGCAGAACACCGGGGAGCTGTTTTTT.

This clone was detected once. The chain employs TRBV4-1 and TRBJ2-7; TRBD2 aligns across 8 bases. This CDR3 is built from 17 residues. After removal of 1 base from V and 0 bases from J, the junction contained 8 bases not matched to a gene. Germline CDR1 is MGHRA and CDR2 is YSYEKL. This CDR3 reads CASSQVLAAWSSYEQYF. For the CDR3, the DNA is TGCGCCAGCAGCCAAGTACTAGCGGCCTGGAGCTCCTACGAGCAGTACTTC.

The V call is TRBV7-2, the J call TRBJ1-1; D not resolved. The germline CDR1 and CDR2 sequences are SGHTA and FQGNSA. This CDR3 is 15 amino acids long. Trimming took 3 bases from V and 2 from J, leaving 13 bases between them. The CDR3 region is CASSFWLTLNTEAFF. The CDR3 nucleotides read TGTGCCAGCAGCTTTTGGTTAACACTCAACACTGAAGCTTTCTTT.

CDR3 protein: CASSRFTDTQYF. CDR3 nucleotides: TGTGCCAGCAGCCGGTTCACAGATACGCAGTATTTT. V and J are TRBV2 and TRBJ2-3; D is uncertain. Trimming cost V 6 bases and J 2 bases, with 6 bases left between them. Germline V gene lookup returns CDR1 SNHLY and CDR2 FYNNEI. The CDR3 has 12 amino acids.

This sequence joins TRBV7-9 and TRBJ1-1, with D unclear. Germline loops: CDR1 SEHNR, CDR2 FQNEAQ (reference sequence). This CDR3 has 12 amino acids. The ends were cut back, 1 base at V and 5 bases at J, with 5 bases in the middle. The CDR3 sequence is CASSLEWTEAFF. The CDR3 DNA follows: TGTGCCAGCAGCTTAGAGTGGACTGAAGCTTTCTTT.

The rearrangement joins TRBV28 to TRBJ2-2, with TRBD1 identical over 8 bases. The CDR3 has 16 residues. V was pared by 2 bases and J by 2 bases, with 4 bases of the junction left unmatched. Germline V gives CDR1 MDHEN, CDR2 SYDVKM. The CDR3 spells CASSLPGQGNTGELFF. In nucleotides, the CDR3 is TGTGCCAGCAGTTTACCAGGACAGGGCAACACCGGGGAGCTGTTTTTT.

This clone came up a few times. This sequence joins TRBV19 and TRBJ1-6, with 8 nucleotides matching TRBD1. The V segment lost 5 bases and the J segment 0 bases; nucleotides outside the gene matches: 6. The germline V gene has CDR1 LNHDA and CDR2 SQIVND (reference sequence). The CDR3 spans 17 residues. Here the CDR3 DNA reads TGTGCCAGTAGTGTGAGACAGGGGACCTCCTATAATTCACCCCTCCACTTT. It yields the protein CASSVRQGTSYNSPLHF. Using reference TRBV19 and TRBJ1-6 for the parts outside the CDR3, the full variable domain is DGGITQSPKYLFRKEGQNVTLSCEQNLNHDAMYWYRQDPGQGLRLIYYSQIVNDFQKGDIAEGYSVSREKKESFPLTVTSAQKNPTAFYLCASSVRQGTSYNSPLHFGNGTRLTVT.

This clone was observed once. The chain is built from TRBV18 and TRBJ1-5; D unclear. V lost 0 bases to trimming and J lost 0 bases, with 3 bases between them. The CDR3 covers 14 residues. Germline CDR1 is KGHSH and CDR2 is LQKENI. CDR3 nucleotide sequence: TGTGCCAGCTCACCACCGTATAGCAATCAGCCCCAGCATTTT. This translates into CASSPPYSNQPQHF. The complete variable domain, with remaining parts taken from reference TRBV18 and TRBJ1-5, reads NAGVMQNPRHLVRRRGQEARLRCSPMKGHSHVYWYRQLPEEGLKFMVYLQKENIIDESGMPKERFSAEFPKEGPSILRIQQVVRGDSAAYFCASSPPYSNQPQHFGDGTRLSIL.

The chain links TRBV4-2 to TRBJ1-4; TRBD1 is a possible D gene (6 bases). Looked up from germline, CDR1 is LGHNA and CDR2 is YNFKEQ. Trimming stripped 0 bases from V and 5 bases from J, with 13 bases between. The CDR3 contains 16 residues. CDR3 region: CASSQEGSRGNEKLFF. The CDR3 DNA sequence: TGTGCCAGCAGCCAAGAGGGGTCAAGGGGGAATGAAAAACTGTTTTTT.

V and J are TRBV11-2 and TRBJ2-6; D remains ambiguous. V gave up 5 bases and J gave up 1 base, with 12 bases separating them. CDR3 length equals 16 residues. The germline gives CDR1 SGHAT, CDR2 FQNNGV. CDR3 residues: CASSPSPWSGANVLTF. The CDR3 nucleotides are TGTGCCAGCAGCCCAAGTCCCTGGTCTGGGGCCAACGTCCTGACTTTC.

The chain carries TRBV6-6 and TRBJ2-7; 10 positions match TRBD2. The CDR3 is 13 amino acids. Unmatched junction bases numbered 7, after V lost 10 bases and J lost 4 bases. Germline loops: CDR1 MNHNY, CDR2 SVGAGI (reference sequence). The CDR3 sequence: CATLAGEAYEQYF. DNA of the CDR3: TGTGCCACCCTAGCGGGAGAAGCTTACGAGCAGTACTTC.

V gene TRBV10-1 combines with J gene TRBJ1-2, with a tentative D call TRBD1 (5 bases). The CDR3 runs to 13 residues. V shed 4 bases and J shed 2 bases, with 8 bases lying between them. The germline V gene encodes CDR1 WNHNN and CDR2 SYGVQD (reference sequence). In nucleotides, the CDR3 is TGCGCCAGCAGTGCAGGGTCCAACTATGGCTACACCTTC. It is translated as CASSAGSNYGYTF.

The chain links TRBV30 to TRBJ1-5; possible D gene TRBD1, 5 bases. This CDR3 comprises 13 residues. Trimming removed 1 base at V and 2 bases at J, with 6 bases between. CDR1 is GTSNPN and CDR2 is SVGIG in the germline V gene (reference sequence). In DNA form, the CDR3 reads TGTGCCTGGAGTGGAGGGGGCAATCAGCCCCAGCATTTT. Protein sequence: CAWSGGGNQPQHF.

The chain joins TRBV6-1 to TRBJ2-1, with 7 bases identical to TRBD2. The germline gives CDR1 MNHNS, CDR2 SASEGT. Losses at the gene ends were 2 bases for V and 7 bases for J; bases not matched to a gene: 17. The CDR3 sequence is 18 residues long. CDR3 bases: TGTGCCAGCAGTGAATTTTTTTGGTCAGGGAGCGGGGCAAATGAGCAGTTCTTC. Translating it yields CASSEFFWSGSGANEQFF.

This clone was observed a single time. This rearrangement joins TRBV7-2 to TRBJ1-3; D perhaps matches TRBD1 (6 bases). V lost 4 bases and J lost 0, with 10 bases in between. The germline CDR1 and CDR2 sequences are SGHTA and FQGNSA. The length of the CDR3 is 15 residues. The CDR3 protein is CASSSGTLSGNTIYF. CDR3 sequence (DNA): TGTGCCAGCAGCTCCGGGACACTCTCTGGAAACACCATATATTTT. Full variable domain (outside the CDR3, taken from reference TRBV7-2 and TRBJ1-3): GAGVSQSPSNKVTEKGKDVELRCDPISGHTALYWYRQSLGQGLEFLIYFQGNSAPDKSGLPSDRFSAERTGGSVSTLTIQRTQQEDSAVYLCASSSGTLSGNTIYFGEGSWLTVV.

The chain uses TRBV9 and TRBJ2-2; the match to TRBD2 covers 9 bases. The V gene's germline CDR1 is SGDLS and CDR2 YYNGEE. The V gene end was trimmed by 0 bases and the J gene end by 3 bases; junction bases not matched to a gene: 9. The CDR3 consists of 18 residues. This CDR3 is CASSVEIAGVTDTGELFF. The CDR3 DNA reads TGTGCCAGCAGCGTAGAGATAGCGGGAGTAACGGACACCGGGGAGCTGTTTTTT.

The chain has TRBV11-1 and TRBJ1-1, with D perhaps TRBD1 (5 bases). V lost 5 bases and J 1 base, leaving 23 bases between the germline ends. The V gene's germline CDR1 is SGHAT and CDR2 FQDESV (reference sequence). The CDR3 runs 18 residues. Here the CDR3 reads CASSAALQGLGSNTEAFF. For the CDR3, the DNA is TGTGCCAGCAGCGCGGCCCTCCAGGGATTGGGATCGAACACTGAAGCTTTCTTT.

This clone was counted a single time. The chain carries TRBV5-4 and TRBJ2-3, with 11 bases lining up with TRBD1. V trimming: 3 bases; J trimming: 8 bases; junction bases outside the gene matches: 2. The V gene's germline CDR1 is SGHNT and CDR2 YYREEE (reference sequence). This CDR3 has 13 amino acids. CDR3 sequence: CASSSGTGGTQYF. In nucleotides, the CDR3 is TGTGCCAGCAGCTCTGGGACAGGGGGTACGCAGTATTTT.

J is TRBJ1-5 and V is TRBV27; no clear D. Looked up from germline, CDR1 is MNHEY and CDR2 is SMNVEV (reference sequence). The CDR3 has 14 residues. The germline V and J ends were trimmed by 6 bases and 6 bases, with 15 bases remaining between them. The CDR3 bases are TGTGCCAGCAGGGTCCAAGGATCGGTTCAGCCCCAGCATTTT. Its protein product is CASRVQGSVQPQHF.

This chain uses TRBV30 with TRBJ1-6; 7 bases fit TRBD1. CDR3 length equals 14 residues. V shed 2 bases, J shed 5 bases, and the junction held 3 bases outside the gene matches. CDR1 is GTSNPN, CDR2 SVGIG, per germline (reference sequence). The CDR3 DNA sequence: TGTGCCTGGAGTCAGGGACAGAATAATTCACCCCTCCACTTT. Protein product: CAWSQGQNNSPLHF. The whole variable domain, remainder taken from reference TRBV30 and TRBJ1-6, is SQTIHQWPATLVQPVGSPLSLECTVEGTSNPNLYWYRQAAGRGLQLLFYSVGIGQISSEVPQNLSASRPQDRQFILSSKKLLLSDSGFYLCAWSQGQNNSPLHFGNGTRLTVT.

Written as DNA, the CDR3 is TGCGCCAGCAGCTCTTCGACAGGAACTGGCTACACCTTC. Its protein is CASSSSTGTGYTF. V and J are TRBV5-1 and TRBJ1-2; the D gene is possibly TRBD1 (6 bases). The V end was cut by 3 bases, the J end by 7 bases, with 13 bases between. The CDR3 extends over 13 amino acids. Germline-derived CDR1 and CDR2 are SGHRS and YFSETQ. The full variable domain, rest sourced from reference TRBV5-1 and TRBJ1-2, is KAGVTQTPRYLIKTRGQQVTLSCSPISGHRSVSWYQQTPGQGLQFLFEYFSETQRNKGNFPGRFSGRQFSNSRSEMNVSTLELGDSALYLCASSSSTGTGYTFGSGTRLTVV.